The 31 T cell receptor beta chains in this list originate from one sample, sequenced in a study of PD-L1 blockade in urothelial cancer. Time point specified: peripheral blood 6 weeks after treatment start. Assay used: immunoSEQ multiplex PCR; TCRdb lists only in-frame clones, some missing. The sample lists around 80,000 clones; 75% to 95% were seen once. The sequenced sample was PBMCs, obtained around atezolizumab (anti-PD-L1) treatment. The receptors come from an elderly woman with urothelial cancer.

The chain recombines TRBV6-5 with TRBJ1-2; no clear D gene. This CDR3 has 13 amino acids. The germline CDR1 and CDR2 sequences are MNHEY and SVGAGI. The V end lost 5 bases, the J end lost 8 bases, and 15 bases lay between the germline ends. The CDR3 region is CASSPDLGGGYTF. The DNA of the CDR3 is TGTGCCAGCAGTCCGGACCTAGGCGGGGGCTACACCTTC.

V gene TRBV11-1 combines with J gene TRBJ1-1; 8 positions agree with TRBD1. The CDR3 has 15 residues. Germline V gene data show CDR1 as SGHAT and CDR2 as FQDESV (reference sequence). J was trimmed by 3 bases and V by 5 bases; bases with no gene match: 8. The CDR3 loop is CASSIRGRWDTEAFF. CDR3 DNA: TGTGCCAGCAGCATCAGGGGGCGCTGGGACACTGAAGCTTTCTTT.

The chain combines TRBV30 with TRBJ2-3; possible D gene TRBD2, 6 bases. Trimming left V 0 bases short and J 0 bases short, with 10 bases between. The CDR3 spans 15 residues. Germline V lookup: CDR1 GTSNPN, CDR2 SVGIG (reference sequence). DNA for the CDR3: TGTGCCTGGAGTGTACTCGGGACTAGCACAGATACGCAGTATTTT. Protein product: CAWSVLGTSTDTQYF.

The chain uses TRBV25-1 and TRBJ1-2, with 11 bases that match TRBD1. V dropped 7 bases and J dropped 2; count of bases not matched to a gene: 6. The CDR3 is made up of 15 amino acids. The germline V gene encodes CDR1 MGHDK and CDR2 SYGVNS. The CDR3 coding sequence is TGTGCCAGCACCCCCGGGACAGGGGGAAACTATGGCTACACCTTC. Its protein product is CASTPGTGGNYGYTF.

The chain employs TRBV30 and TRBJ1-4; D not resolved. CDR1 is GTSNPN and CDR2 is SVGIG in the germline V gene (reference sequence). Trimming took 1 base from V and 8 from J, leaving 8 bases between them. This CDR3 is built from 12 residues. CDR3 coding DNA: TGTGCCTGGAGTGGAGGCTCCGAAAAACTGTTTTTT. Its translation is CAWSGGSEKLFF.

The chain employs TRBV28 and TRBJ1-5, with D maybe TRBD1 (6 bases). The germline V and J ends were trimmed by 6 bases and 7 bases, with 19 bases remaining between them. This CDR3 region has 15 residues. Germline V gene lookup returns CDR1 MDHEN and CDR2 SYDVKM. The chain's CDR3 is CASSSSTGRWQPQHF. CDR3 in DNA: TGTGCCAGCAGCTCGTCAACAGGGAGATGGCAGCCCCAGCATTTT.

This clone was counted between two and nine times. The CDR3 DNA is TGCAGTGCTACCAAGAACACTGAAGCTTTCTTT. This translates into CSATKNTEAFF. This chain connects TRBV20-1 to TRBJ1-1; no reliable D call. The germline CDR1 and CDR2 sequences are DFQATT and SNEGSKA (reference sequence). V was trimmed by 4 bases and J by 1 base, leaving 4 bases between them. This CDR3 is 11 amino acids long.

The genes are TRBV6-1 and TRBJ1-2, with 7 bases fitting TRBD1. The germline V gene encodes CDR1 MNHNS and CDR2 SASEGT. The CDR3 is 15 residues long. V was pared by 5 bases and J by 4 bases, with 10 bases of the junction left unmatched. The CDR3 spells CASSLAGGSGYGYTF. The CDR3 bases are TGTGCCAGCAGTCTTGCAGGGGGAAGCGGCTATGGCTACACCTTC.

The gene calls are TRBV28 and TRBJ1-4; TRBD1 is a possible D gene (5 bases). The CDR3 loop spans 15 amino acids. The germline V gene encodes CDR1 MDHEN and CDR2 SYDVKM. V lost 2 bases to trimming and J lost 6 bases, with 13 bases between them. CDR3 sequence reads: CASSLRQGGDEKLFF. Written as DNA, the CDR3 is TGTGCCAGCAGTTTACGTCAGGGAGGGGATGAAAAACTGTTTTTT.

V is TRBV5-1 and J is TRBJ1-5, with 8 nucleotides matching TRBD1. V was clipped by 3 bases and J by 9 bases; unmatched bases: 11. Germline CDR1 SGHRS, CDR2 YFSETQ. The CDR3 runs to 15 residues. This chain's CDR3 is CASSSTGGLGSPQHF. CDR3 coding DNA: TGCGCCAGCAGCTCTACAGGGGGGCTAGGGTCGCCCCAGCATTTT. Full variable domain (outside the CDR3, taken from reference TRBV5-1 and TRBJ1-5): KAGVTQTPRYLIKTRGQQVTLSCSPISGHRSVSWYQQTPGQGLQFLFEYFSETQRNKGNFPGRFSGRQFSNSRSEMNVSTLELGDSALYLCASSSTGGLGSPQHFGDGTRLSIL.

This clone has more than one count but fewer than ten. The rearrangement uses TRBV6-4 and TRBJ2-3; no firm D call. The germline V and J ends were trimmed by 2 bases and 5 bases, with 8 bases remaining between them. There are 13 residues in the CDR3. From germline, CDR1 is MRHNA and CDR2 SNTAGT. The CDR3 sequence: CASSDQTGDTQYF. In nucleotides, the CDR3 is TGTGCCAGCAGTGACCAGACTGGAGATACGCAGTATTTT.

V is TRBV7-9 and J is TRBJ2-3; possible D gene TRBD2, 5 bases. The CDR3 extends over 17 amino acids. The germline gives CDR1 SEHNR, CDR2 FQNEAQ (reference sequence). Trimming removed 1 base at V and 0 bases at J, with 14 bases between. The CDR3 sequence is CASSLGNSAPSTDTQYF. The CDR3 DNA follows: TGTGCCAGCAGCTTAGGGAATAGCGCTCCAAGCACAGATACGCAGTATTTT.

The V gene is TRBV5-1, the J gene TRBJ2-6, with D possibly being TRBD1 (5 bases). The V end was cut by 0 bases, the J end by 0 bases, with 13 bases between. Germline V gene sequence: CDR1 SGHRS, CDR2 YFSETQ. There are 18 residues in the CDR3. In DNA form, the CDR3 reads TGCGCCAGCAGCTTGGCTGTCAGGGCGCGCTCTGGGGCCAACGTCCTGACTTTC. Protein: CASSLAVRARSGANVLTF.

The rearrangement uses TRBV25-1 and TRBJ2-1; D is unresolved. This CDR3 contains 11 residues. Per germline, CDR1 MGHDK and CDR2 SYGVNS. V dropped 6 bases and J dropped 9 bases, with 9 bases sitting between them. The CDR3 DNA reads TGTGCCAGCAGCGCCTTAGTTGAGCAGTTCTTC. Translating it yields CASSALVEQFF.

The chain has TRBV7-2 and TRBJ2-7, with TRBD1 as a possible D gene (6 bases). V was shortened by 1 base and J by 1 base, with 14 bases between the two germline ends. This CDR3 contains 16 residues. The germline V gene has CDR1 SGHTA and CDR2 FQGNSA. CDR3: CASSLDGAGVSYEQYF. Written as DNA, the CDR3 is TGTGCCAGCAGCTTAGATGGGGCAGGGGTATCCTACGAGCAGTACTTC.

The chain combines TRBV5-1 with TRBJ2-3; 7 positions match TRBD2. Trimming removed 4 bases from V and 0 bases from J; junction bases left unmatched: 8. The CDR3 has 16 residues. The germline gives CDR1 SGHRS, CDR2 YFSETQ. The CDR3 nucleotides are TGCGCCAGCAGCCAAGGACTAGTCACTAGCACAGATACGCAGTATTTT. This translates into CASSQGLVTSTDTQYF.

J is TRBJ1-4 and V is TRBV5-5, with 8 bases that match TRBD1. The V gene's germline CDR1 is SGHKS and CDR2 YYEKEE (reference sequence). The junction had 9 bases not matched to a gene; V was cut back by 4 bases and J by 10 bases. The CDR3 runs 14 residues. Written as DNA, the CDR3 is TGTGCCAGCAGCCGCGACAGGGGCTTGGCAAAACTGTTTTTT. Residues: CASSRDRGLAKLFF.

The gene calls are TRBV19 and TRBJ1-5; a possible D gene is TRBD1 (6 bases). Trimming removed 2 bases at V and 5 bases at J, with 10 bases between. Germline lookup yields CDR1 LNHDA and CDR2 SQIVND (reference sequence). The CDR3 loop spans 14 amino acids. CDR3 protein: CASSITGRDQPQHF. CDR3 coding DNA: TGTGCCAGTAGTATAACAGGGAGGGATCAGCCCCAGCATTTT. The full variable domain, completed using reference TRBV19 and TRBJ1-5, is DGGITQSPKYLFRKEGQNVTLSCEQNLNHDAMYWYRQDPGQGLRLIYYSQIVNDFQKGDIAEGYSVSREKKESFPLTVTSAQKNPTAFYLCASSITGRDQPQHFGDGTRLSIL.

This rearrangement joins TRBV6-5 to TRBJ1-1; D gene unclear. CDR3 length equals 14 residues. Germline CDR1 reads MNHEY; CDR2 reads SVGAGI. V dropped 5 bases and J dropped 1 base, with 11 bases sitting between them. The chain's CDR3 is CASSPPGGNTEAFF. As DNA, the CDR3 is TGTGCCAGCAGTCCGCCGGGTGGGAACACTGAAGCTTTCTTT.

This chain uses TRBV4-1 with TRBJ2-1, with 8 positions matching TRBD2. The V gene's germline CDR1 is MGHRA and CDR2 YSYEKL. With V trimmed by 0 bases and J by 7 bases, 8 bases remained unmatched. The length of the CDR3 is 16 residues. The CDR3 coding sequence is TGCGCCAGCAGCCAAGATCTCGGGACTAGGTCGAATGAGCAGTTCTTC. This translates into CASSQDLGTRSNEQFF.

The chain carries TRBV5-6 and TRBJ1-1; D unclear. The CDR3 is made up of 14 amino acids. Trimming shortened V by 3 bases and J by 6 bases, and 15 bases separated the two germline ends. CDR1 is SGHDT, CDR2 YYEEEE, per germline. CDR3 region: CASSSGRPRAEAFF. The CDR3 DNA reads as TGTGCCAGCAGCTCGGGCAGACCGAGGGCTGAAGCTTTCTTT.

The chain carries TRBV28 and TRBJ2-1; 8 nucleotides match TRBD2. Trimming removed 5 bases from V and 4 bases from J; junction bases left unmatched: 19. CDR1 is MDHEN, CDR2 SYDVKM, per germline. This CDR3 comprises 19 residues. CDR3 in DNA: TGTGCCAGCAGTCCTCCCCTAAACTTAGCGGGACGGTTGTACAATGAGCAGTTCTTC. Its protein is CASSPPLNLAGRLYNEQFF. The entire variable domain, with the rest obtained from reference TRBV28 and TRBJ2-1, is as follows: DVKVTQSSRYLVKRTGEKVFLECVQDMDHENMFWYRQDPGLGLRLIYFSYDVKMKEKGDIPEGYSVSREKKERFSLILESASTNQTSMYLCASSPPLNLAGRLYNEQFFGPGTRLTVL.

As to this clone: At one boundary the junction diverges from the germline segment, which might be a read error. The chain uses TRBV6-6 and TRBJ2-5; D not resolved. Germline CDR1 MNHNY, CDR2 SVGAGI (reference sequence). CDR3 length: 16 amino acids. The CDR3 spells CASSHSLTSRAETQYF. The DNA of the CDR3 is TGTGCCAGCAGTCACTCCCTGACATCTCGTGCGGAGACCCAGTACTTC.

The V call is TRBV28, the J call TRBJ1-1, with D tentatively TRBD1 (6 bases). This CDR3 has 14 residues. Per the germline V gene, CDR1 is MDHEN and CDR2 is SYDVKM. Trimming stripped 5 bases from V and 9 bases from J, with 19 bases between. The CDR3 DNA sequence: TGTGCCAGCAGTGACATAGAACAGGGCCCTAAAGCTTTCTTT. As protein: CASSDIEQGPKAFF.

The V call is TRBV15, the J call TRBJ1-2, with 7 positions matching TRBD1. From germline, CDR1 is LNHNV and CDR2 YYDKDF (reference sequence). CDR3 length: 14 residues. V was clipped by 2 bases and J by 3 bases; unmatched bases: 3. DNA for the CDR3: TGTGCCACCAGCAGACAGACAGGGTACTATGGCTACACCTTC. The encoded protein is CATSRQTGYYGYTF.

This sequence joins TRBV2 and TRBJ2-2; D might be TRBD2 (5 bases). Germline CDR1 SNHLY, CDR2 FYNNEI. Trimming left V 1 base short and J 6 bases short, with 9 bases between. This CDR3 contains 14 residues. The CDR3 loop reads CASSEGRRSGELFF. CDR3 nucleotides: TGTGCCAGCAGTGAAGGGAGGCGGTCCGGGGAGCTGTTTTTT.

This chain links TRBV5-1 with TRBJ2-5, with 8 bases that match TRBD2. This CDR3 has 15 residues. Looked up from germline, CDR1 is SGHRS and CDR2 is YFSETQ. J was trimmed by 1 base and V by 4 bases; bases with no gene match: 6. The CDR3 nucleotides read TGCGCCAGCAGCCCGGACGCGGGAGGCCAAGAGACCCAGTACTTC. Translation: CASSPDAGGQETQYF.

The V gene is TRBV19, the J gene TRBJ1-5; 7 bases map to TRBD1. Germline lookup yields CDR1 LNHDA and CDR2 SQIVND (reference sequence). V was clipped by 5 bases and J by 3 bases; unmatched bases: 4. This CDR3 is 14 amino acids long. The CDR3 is CASSEQGSNQPQHF. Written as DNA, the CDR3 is TGTGCCAGTAGTGAACAGGGGTCCAATCAGCCCCAGCATTTT.

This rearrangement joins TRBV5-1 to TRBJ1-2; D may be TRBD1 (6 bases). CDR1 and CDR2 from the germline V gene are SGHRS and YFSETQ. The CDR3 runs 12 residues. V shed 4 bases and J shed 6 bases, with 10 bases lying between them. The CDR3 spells CASSVGQHGYTF. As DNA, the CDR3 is TGCGCCAGCAGCGTTGGACAGCATGGCTACACCTTC.

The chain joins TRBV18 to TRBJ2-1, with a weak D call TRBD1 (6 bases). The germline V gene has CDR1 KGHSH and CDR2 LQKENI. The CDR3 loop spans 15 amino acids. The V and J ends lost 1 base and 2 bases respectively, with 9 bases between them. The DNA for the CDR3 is TGTGCCAGCTCACCACGGGGGCCCACCTACAATGAGCAGTTCTTC. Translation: CASSPRGPTYNEQFF.

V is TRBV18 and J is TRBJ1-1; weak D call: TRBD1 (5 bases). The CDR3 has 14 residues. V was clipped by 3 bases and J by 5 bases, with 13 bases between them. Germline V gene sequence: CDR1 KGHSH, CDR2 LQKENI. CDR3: CASSPQGPGTEAFF. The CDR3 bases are TGTGCCAGCTCACCTCAGGGTCCAGGGACTGAAGCTTTCTTT.